The rows below give T cell receptor beta chains drawn from one sample of a study of blood T cell repertoires in COVID-19. Generated by immunoSEQ multiplex PCR, the TCRdb table keeps only in-frame clones and is missing some. The sample carries a few hundred thousand clones, more than 80% recorded once. Specimen: peripheral blood. The receptors here all came from a woman in her 30s with COVID-19, enrolled during active disease. Each CDR3 is given with its conserved first and last residue. Each record gives: CDR3 protein, CDR3 DNA, J gene, D gene, V gene, clone size. The D gene is left open where the match is weak. A clone size is listed for some rows: how often the clone was seen (once, few, many), or a class if it is expanded.

CDR3: CASSYSGQGKESPLHF
DNA: TGTGCCAGCAGTTACTCCGGACAGGGGAAGGAATCACCCCTCCACTTT
J: TRBJ1-6
D: TRBD1
V: TRBV6-5
size: NA

CDR3: CASSQVGSVPDTQYF
DNA: TGTGCCAGCAGCCAGGTTGGCAGCGTCCCAGATACGCAGTATTTT
J: TRBJ2-3
D: NA
V: TRBV4-2
size: NA

CDR3: CASRKTGGWNSPLHF
DNA: TGTGCCAGCAGAAAGACAGGGGGGTGGAATTCACCCCTCCACTTT
J: TRBJ1-6
D: TRBD1
V: TRBV6-5
size: NA

CDR3: CASSYSRRDTQYF
DNA: TGTGCCAGCAGTTACTCGAGGCGAGATACGCAGTATTTT
J: TRBJ2-3
D: NA
V: TRBV6-2/TRBV6-3
size: NA

CDR3: CASSQIGGFAGELFF
DNA: TGCGCCAGCAGCCAAATAGGGGGCTTCGCCGGGGAGCTGTTTTTT
J: TRBJ2-2
D: TRBD1
V: TRBV4-1
size: NA

CDR3: CASRKGGEDTEAFF
DNA: TGTGCCAGCAGAAAAGGGGGCGAGGACACTGAAGCTTTCTTT
J: TRBJ1-1
D: TRBD1
V: TRBV11-2
size: once

CDR3: CASSKASGPPIASWSTDTQYF
DNA: TGTGCCAGCAGCAAAGCCTCGGGTCCTCCCATAGCATCCTGGAGCACAGATACGCAGTATTTT
J: TRBJ2-3
D: NA
V: TRBV21-1
size: once

CDR3: CASSPPGLAGGTQYF
DNA: TGTGCCAGCTCACCACCGGGACTAGCGGGAGGTACGCAGTATTTT
J: TRBJ2-3
D: TRBD2
V: TRBV18
size: NA

CDR3: CASSSDSSGVRETQYF
DNA: TGTGCCAGCAGCTCAGACTCTAGCGGGGTCCGCGAGACCCAGTACTTC
J: TRBJ2-5
D: TRBD2
V: TRBV7-2
size: NA

CDR3: CASSYSDGGDTQYF
DNA: TGTGCCAGCAGTTACTCGGATGGGGGGGATACGCAGTATTTT
J: TRBJ2-3
D: NA
V: TRBV6-5
size: NA

CDR3: CASSSPGQGRPLPHTGELFF
DNA: TGCGCCAGCAGCTCACCGGGACAGGGGCGCCCACTTCCTCACACCGGGGAGCTGTTTTTT
J: TRBJ2-2
D: TRBD1
V: TRBV5-1
size: once

CDR3: CASSPSGGAPYEQFF
DNA: TGCGCCAGCAGTCCTAGCGGGGGGGCCCCCTATGAGCAGTTCTTC
J: TRBJ2-1
D: TRBD2
V: TRBV10-1
size: once

CDR3: CSVDPRAEAFF
DNA: TGCAGCGTTGACCCTCGGGCTGAAGCTTTCTTT
J: TRBJ1-1
D: NA
V: TRBV29-1
size: NA

CDR3: CASSRRRPDEQFF
DNA: TGTGCCAGCAGCCGACGGAGGCCCGATGAGCAGTTCTTC
J: TRBJ2-1
D: NA
V: TRBV11-2
size: NA

CDR3: CATSRGSEARETQYF
DNA: TGTGCCACCAGCAGAGGGAGTGAAGCGCGAGAGACCCAGTACTTC
J: TRBJ2-5
D: NA
V: TRBV15
size: NA

CDR3: CASSTRQGKNTEAFF
DNA: TGTGCCAGCAGCACCCGACAGGGAAAGAACACTGAAGCTTTCTTT
J: TRBJ1-1
D: TRBD1
V: TRBV11-2
size: once

CDR3: CASSKTGVSTMNTEAFF
DNA: TGCGCCAGCAGCAAGACAGGGGTTTCGACAATGAACACTGAAGCTTTCTTT
J: TRBJ1-1
D: TRBD1
V: TRBV5-1
size: NA

CDR3: CASSSSGHEQFF
DNA: TGTGCCAGCAGTTCTAGCGGGCATGAGCAGTTCTTC
J: TRBJ2-1
D: TRBD2
V: TRBV6-5
size: NA

CDR3: CASSSAGTGYEKLFF
DNA: TGTGCCAGCAGCTCGGCCGGGACAGGGTATGAAAAACTGTTTTTT
J: TRBJ1-4
D: TRBD1
V: TRBV5-6
size: NA

CDR3: CATSRRALGQGPSGANVLTF
DNA: TGTGCCACCAGCAGGAGAGCTTTGGGACAGGGTCCCTCTGGGGCCAACGTCCTGACTTTC
J: TRBJ2-6
D: TRBD1
V: TRBV15
size: NA

CDR3: CASRAGTSGLQFF
DNA: TGTGCCAGCAGGGCCGGGACTAGCGGATTGCAGTTCTTC
J: TRBJ2-1
D: TRBD2
V: TRBV7-8
size: NA

CDR3: CASSPPPRESSYEQYF
DNA: TGTGCCAGCTCACCACCCCCCCGGGAGAGCTCCTACGAGCAGTACTTC
J: TRBJ2-7
D: NA
V: TRBV18
size: NA

CDR3: CASSYRSGVKETQYF
DNA: TGTGCCAGCAGTTACAGGTCAGGGGTAAAAGAGACCCAGTACTTC
J: TRBJ2-5
D: NA
V: TRBV6-5
size: NA

CDR3: CASSWGSSRDRYEQFF
DNA: TGTGCCAGCAGCTGGGGATCCTCTCGGGACAGGTATGAGCAGTTCTTC
J: TRBJ2-1
D: TRBD1
V: TRBV7-9
size: NA

CDR3: CASSQESAGAGTGELFF
DNA: TGCGCCAGCAGCCAAGAGTCGGCGGGAGCGGGCACCGGGGAGCTGTTTTTT
J: TRBJ2-2
D: TRBD2
V: TRBV4-3
size: NA

CDR3: CASNPGGTGNTIYF
DNA: TGTGCCAGCAACCCAGGGGGGACTGGAAACACCATATATTTT
J: TRBJ1-3
D: TRBD1
V: TRBV3-1/TRBV3-2
size: NA

CDR3: CASSEDWTTSTSGGASGNYEQYF
DNA: TGCGCCAGCAGTGAGGACTGGACAACCTCAACTAGCGGGGGGGCTAGTGGCAACTACGAGCAGTACTTC
J: TRBJ2-7
D: TRBD2
V: TRBV10-1
size: NA

CDR3: CASSYGGGQGSSYNSPLHF
DNA: TGTGCCAGCAGCTACGGAGGGGGACAGGGGAGCTCCTATAATTCACCCCTCCACTTT
J: TRBJ1-6
D: TRBD1
V: TRBV5-6
size: NA

CDR3: CASRRSGGGTGELFF
DNA: TGTGCCAGCAGGCGGTCAGGGGGCGGCACCGGGGAGCTGTTTTTT
J: TRBJ2-2
D: TRBD1
V: TRBV4-2
size: NA

CDR3: CASSQGGIGNSPLHF
DNA: TGTGCCAGCAGCCAGGGAGGGATTGGGAATTCACCCCTCCACTTT
J: TRBJ1-6
D: NA
V: TRBV3-1/TRBV3-2
size: few

CDR3: CASTGQGLGVIGQPQHF
DNA: TGTGCCTCCACCGGGCAGGGGCTTGGCGTGATAGGGCAGCCCCAGCATTTT
J: TRBJ1-5
D: NA
V: TRBV19
size: NA

CDR3: CASGQGLAGYNEQFF
DNA: TGTGCTAGTGGCCAAGGACTAGCGGGTTACAATGAGCAGTTCTTC
J: TRBJ2-1
D: TRBD2
V: TRBV12-5
size: NA

CDR3: CATSRGGQGNEKLFF
DNA: TGTGCCACCAGCAGAGGGGGACAGGGTAATGAAAAACTGTTTTTT
J: TRBJ1-4
D: TRBD1
V: TRBV15
size: NA

CDR3: CASSYSTGLRTEAFF
DNA: TGTGCCAGCAGTTACTCGACAGGGTTACGCACTGAAGCTTTCTTT
J: TRBJ1-1
D: TRBD1
V: TRBV6-2/TRBV6-3
size: NA

CDR3: CAWIVGGRMNTEAFF
DNA: TGTGCCTGGATAGTAGGAGGTAGGATGAACACTGAAGCTTTCTTT
J: TRBJ1-1
D: NA
V: TRBV30
size: NA

CDR3: CASSIATSGLSRADTQYF
DNA: TGCGCCAGCAGCATCGCCACTAGCGGGTTAAGTAGGGCAGATACGCAGTATTTT
J: TRBJ2-3
D: TRBD2
V: TRBV5-1
size: once

CDR3: CASSFRIGQLYEQYF
DNA: TGTGCCAGCAGTTTTCGGATTGGACAGCTCTACGAGCAGTACTTC
J: TRBJ2-7
D: NA
V: TRBV27
size: NA

CDR3: CASGQQGAPTEAFF
DNA: TGTGCCAGCGGCCAACAGGGGGCGCCCACTGAAGCTTTCTTT
J: TRBJ1-1
D: TRBD1
V: TRBV7-2
size: NA

CDR3: CASSAAGTGGRSSYEQYF
DNA: TGTGCCAGTAGTGCGGCCGGGACAGGGGGCAGGAGCTCCTACGAGCAGTACTTC
J: TRBJ2-7
D: TRBD1
V: TRBV19
size: NA

CDR3: CASSATGGRNTGELFF
DNA: TGTGCCAGCAGCGCAACAGGGGGCCGGAACACCGGGGAGCTGTTTTTT
J: TRBJ2-2
D: TRBD1
V: TRBV9
size: NA

CDR3: CASSIGQGNQPQHF
DNA: TGTGCCAGTAGTATCGGACAGGGCAATCAGCCCCAGCATTTT
J: TRBJ1-5
D: TRBD1
V: TRBV19
size: NA

CDR3: CASSQRGGAGDPYNEQFF
DNA: TGCGCCAGCAGCCAAAGGGGAGGGGCGGGAGATCCCTACAATGAGCAGTTCTTC
J: TRBJ2-1
D: TRBD2
V: TRBV4-3
size: few

CDR3: CATSESPNYGYTF
DNA: TGTGCCACCAGTGAATCTCCGAACTATGGCTACACCTTC
J: TRBJ1-2
D: NA
V: TRBV24-1
size: NA

CDR3: CASSAVPGNYNEQFF
DNA: TGTGCCAGCAGTGCAGTGCCAGGAAACTACAATGAGCAGTTCTTC
J: TRBJ2-1
D: NA
V: TRBV6-4
size: NA

CDR3: CASSPRGRGGTEAFF
DNA: TGTGCCAGCAGTCCAAGGGGGCGCGGTGGCACTGAAGCTTTCTTT
J: TRBJ1-1
D: TRBD1
V: TRBV6-5
size: NA

CDR3: CASSGPTGRTQYF
DNA: TGTGCCAGCAGTGGACCGACAGGAAGGACCCAGTACTTC
J: TRBJ2-5
D: NA
V: TRBV6-2/TRBV6-3
size: few

CDR3: CAWSPALGAFGYTF
DNA: TGTGCCTGGAGCCCCGCCCTGGGGGCGTTTGGCTACACCTTC
J: TRBJ1-2
D: NA
V: TRBV30
size: NA

CDR3: CASSEARGGTPSGANVLTF
DNA: TGTGCCAGCAGTGAAGCGCGGGGCGGGACTCCCTCTGGGGCCAACGTCCTGACTTTC
J: TRBJ2-6
D: NA
V: TRBV2
size: NA

CDR3: CASGAGTGELFF
DNA: TGTGCTAGTGGTGCGGGTACCGGGGAGCTGTTTTTT
J: TRBJ2-2
D: NA
V: TRBV12-5
size: NA

CDR3: CASSEQGSLFF
DNA: TGTGCCAGCAGTGAACAGGGGAGCCTGTTTTTT
J: TRBJ2-2
D: TRBD1
V: TRBV12-3/TRBV12-4
size: NA

CDR3: CASSLSPGEETQYF
DNA: TGTGCCAGCAGCTTAAGTCCAGGGGAGGAGACCCAGTACTTC
J: TRBJ2-5
D: NA
V: TRBV7-2
size: NA

CDR3: CASSGTGTGLSNTEAFF
DNA: TGTGCCAGTAGTGGTACCGGGACAGGGTTATCGAACACTGAAGCTTTCTTT
J: TRBJ1-1
D: TRBD1
V: TRBV19
size: NA

CDR3: CASASGTEKNIQYF
DNA: TGTGCTAGTGCCTCCGGGACAGAAAAAAACATTCAGTACTTC
J: TRBJ2-4
D: TRBD1
V: TRBV12-5
size: NA